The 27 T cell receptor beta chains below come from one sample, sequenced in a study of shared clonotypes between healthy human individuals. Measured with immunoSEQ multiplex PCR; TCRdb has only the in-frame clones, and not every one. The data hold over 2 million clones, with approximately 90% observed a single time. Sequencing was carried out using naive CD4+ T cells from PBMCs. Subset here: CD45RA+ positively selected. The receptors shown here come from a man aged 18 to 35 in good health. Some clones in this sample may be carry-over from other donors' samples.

In nucleotides, the CDR3 is TGTGCCAGCAGCTGGGGACAGATGAATGGCTACACCTTC. Its translation is CASSWGQMNGYTF. The chain joins TRBV5-6 to TRBJ1-2; 7 positions match TRBD1. Unmatched junction bases numbered 5, after V lost 3 bases and J lost 6 bases. Germline V gene data show CDR1 as SGHDT and CDR2 as YYEEEE. The CDR3 covers 13 residues.

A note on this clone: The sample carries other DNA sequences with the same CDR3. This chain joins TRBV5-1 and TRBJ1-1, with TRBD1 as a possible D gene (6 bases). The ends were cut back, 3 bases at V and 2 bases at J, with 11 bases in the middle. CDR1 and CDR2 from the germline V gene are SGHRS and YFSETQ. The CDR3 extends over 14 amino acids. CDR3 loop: CASSYLQGNTEAFF. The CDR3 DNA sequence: TGCGCCAGCAGCTACCTACAGGGAAACACTGAAGCTTTCTTT. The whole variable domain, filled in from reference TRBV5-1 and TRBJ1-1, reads KAGVTQTPRYLIKTRGQQVTLSCSPISGHRSVSWYQQTPGQGLQFLFEYFSETQRNKGNFPGRFSGRQFSNSRSEMNVSTLELGDSALYLCASSYLQGNTEAFFGQGTRLTVV.

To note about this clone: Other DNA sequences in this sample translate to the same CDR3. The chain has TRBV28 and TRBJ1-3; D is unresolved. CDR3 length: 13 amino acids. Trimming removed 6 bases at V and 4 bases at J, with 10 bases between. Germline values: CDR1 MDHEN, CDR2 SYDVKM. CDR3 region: CASSLPGGNTIYF. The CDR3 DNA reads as TGTGCCAGCAGCCTACCGGGGGGAAACACCATATATTTT.

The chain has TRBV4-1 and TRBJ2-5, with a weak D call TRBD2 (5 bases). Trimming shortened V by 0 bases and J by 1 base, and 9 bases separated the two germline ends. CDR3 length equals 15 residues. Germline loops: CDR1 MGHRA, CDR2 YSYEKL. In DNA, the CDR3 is TGCGCCAGCAGCCAAGACCCTGGGAGCCAAGAGACCCAGTACTTC. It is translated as CASSQDPGSQETQYF.

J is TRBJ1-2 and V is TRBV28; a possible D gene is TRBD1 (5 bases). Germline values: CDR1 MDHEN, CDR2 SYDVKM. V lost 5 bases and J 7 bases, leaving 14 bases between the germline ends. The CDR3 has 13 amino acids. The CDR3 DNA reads TGTGCCAGCAGTGAGATTGGGGGTCGTGGCTACACCTTC. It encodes CASSEIGGRGYTF.

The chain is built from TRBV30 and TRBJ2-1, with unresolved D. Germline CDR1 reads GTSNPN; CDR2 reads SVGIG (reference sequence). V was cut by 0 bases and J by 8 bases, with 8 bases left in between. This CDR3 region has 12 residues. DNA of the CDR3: TGTGCCTGGAGTGTACCCCGGTATGAGCAGTTCTTC. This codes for CAWSVPRYEQFF.

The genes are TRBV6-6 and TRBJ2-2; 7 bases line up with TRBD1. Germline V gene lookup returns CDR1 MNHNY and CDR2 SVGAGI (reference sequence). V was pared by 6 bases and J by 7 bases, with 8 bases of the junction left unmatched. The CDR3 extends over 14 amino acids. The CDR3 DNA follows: TGTGCCAGCAGAAGACAGGGAAAGGACGGGGAGCTGTTTTTT. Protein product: CASRRQGKDGELFF.

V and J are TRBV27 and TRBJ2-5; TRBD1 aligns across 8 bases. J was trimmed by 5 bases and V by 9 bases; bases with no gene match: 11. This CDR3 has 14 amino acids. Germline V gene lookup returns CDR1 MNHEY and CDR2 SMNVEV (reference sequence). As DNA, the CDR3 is TGTGCCAGTAGCGACAGGGGAGGTTTGGAGACCCAGTACTTC. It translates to CASSDRGGLETQYF.

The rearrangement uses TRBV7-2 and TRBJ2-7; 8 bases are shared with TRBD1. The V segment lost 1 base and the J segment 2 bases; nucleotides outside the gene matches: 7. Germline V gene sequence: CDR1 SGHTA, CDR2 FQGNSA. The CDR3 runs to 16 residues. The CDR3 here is CASSLGQGARAYEQYF. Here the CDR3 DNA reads TGTGCCAGCAGCTTAGGGCAGGGGGCGCGGGCCTACGAGCAGTACTTC.

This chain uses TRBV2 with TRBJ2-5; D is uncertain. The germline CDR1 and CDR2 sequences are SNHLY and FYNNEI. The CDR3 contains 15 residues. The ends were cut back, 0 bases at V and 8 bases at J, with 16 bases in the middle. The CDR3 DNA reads TGTGCCAGCAGTGAAGCCGGGCGGATGAAAACAACCCAGTACTTC. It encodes CASSEAGRMKTTQYF.

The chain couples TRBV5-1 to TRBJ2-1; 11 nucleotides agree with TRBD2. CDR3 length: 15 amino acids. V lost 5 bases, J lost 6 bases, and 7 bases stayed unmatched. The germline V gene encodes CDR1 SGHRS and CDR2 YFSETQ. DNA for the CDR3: TGCGCCAGCAGTACTCTAGCGGGAGGTCGCAATGAGCAGTTCTTC. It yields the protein CASSTLAGGRNEQFF.

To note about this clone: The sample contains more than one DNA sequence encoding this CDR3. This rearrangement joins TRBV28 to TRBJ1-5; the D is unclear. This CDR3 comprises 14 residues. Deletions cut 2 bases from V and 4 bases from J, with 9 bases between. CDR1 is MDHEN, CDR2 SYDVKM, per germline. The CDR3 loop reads CASSLLSSNQPQHF. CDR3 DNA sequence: TGTGCCAGCAGTTTACTCTCTTCGAATCAGCCCCAGCATTTT.

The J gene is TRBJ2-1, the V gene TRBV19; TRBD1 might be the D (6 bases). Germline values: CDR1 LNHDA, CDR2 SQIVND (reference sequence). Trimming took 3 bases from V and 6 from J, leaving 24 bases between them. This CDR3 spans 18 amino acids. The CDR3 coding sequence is TGTGCCAGTAGTATCATCCGTGACAGGCTCCCGCGAGGCAATGAGCAGTTCTTC. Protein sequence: CASSIIRDRLPRGNEQFF.

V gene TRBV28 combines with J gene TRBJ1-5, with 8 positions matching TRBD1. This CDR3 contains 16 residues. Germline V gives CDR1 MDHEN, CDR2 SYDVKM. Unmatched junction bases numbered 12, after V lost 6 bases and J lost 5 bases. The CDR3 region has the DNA TGTGCCAGCAGAACCCCCAGGGGGCGCTTTGATCAGCCCCAGCATTTT. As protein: CASRTPRGRFDQPQHF.

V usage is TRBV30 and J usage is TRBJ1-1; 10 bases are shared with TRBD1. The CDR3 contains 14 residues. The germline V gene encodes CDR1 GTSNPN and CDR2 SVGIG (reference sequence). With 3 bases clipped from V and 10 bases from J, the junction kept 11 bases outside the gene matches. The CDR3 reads CAWSKDRGQSGAFF. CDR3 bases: TGTGCCTGGAGCAAAGACAGGGGGCAAAGTGGAGCTTTCTTT.

The CDR3 DNA follows: TGTGCCAGCAGTTTAGTGACTAGTCCACAAGAGACCCAGTACTTC. Translated: CASSLVTSPQETQYF. This chain uses TRBV27 with TRBJ2-5, with a tentative D call TRBD2 (6 bases). V lost 2 bases and J 2 bases, leaving 12 bases between the germline ends. Germline lookup yields CDR1 MNHEY and CDR2 SMNVEV (reference sequence). The CDR3 has 15 amino acids.

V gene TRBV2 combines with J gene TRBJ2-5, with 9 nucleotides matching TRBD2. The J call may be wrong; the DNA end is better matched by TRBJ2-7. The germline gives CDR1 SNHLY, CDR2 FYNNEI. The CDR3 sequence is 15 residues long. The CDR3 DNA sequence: TGTGCCAGCAGTGGAAATAGCGGGGGCTCCTACGAGCAGTACTTC. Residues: CASSGNSGGSYEQYF.

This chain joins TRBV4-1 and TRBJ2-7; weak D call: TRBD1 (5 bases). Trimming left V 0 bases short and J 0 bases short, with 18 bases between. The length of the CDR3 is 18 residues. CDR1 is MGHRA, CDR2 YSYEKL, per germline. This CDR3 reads CASSQDQVSRQYSYEQYF. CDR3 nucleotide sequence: TGCGCCAGCAGCCAAGATCAAGTTTCGAGACAGTACTCCTACGAGCAGTACTTC.

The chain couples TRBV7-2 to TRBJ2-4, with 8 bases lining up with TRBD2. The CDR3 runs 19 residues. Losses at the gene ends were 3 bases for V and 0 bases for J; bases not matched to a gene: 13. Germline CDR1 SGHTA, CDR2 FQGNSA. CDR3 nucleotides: TGTGCCAGCAGCTTTGGCTTACTAGCGGACCCCTTAGCCAAAAACATTCAGTACTTC. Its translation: CASSFGLLADPLAKNIQYF.

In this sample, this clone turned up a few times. CDR3 residues: CASSDFYGYTF. Written as DNA, the CDR3 is TGTGCCAGCAGTGACTTCTATGGCTACACCTTC. The chain joins TRBV6-1 to TRBJ1-2; no clear D gene. The germline V and J ends were trimmed by 3 bases and 4 bases, with 3 bases remaining between them. Germline V gene sequence: CDR1 MNHNS, CDR2 SASEGT. The CDR3 contains 11 residues.

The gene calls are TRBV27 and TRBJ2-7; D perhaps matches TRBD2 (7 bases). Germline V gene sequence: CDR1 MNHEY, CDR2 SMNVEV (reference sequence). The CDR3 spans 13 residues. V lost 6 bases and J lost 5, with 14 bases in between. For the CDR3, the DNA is TGTGCCAGCAGACCCTCGGGGGGCAACGAGCAGTACTTC. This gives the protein CASRPSGGNEQYF.

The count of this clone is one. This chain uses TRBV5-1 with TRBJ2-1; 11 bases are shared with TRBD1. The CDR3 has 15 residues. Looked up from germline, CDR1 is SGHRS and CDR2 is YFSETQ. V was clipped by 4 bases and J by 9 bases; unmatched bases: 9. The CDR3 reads CASSRPGQGVSEQFF. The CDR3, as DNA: TGCGCCAGCAGCCGGCCGGGACAGGGGGTTTCTGAGCAGTTCTTC.

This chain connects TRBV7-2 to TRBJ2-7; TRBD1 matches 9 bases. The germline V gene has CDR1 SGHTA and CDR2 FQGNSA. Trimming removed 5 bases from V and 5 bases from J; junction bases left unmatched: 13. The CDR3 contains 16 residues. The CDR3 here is CASSLIWTGALDEQYF. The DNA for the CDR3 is TGTGCCAGCAGCCTCATTTGGACAGGGGCATTGGACGAGCAGTACTTC.

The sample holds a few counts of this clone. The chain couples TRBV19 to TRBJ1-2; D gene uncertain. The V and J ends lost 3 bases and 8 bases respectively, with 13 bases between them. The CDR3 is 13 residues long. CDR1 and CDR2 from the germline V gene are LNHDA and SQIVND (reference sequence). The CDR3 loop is CASSILGDGGYTF. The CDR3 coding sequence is TGTGCCAGTAGTATCTTGGGTGATGGGGGCTACACCTTC. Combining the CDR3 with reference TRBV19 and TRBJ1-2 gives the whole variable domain DGGITQSPKYLFRKEGQNVTLSCEQNLNHDAMYWYRQDPGQGLRLIYYSQIVNDFQKGDIAEGYSVSREKKESFPLTVTSAQKNPTAFYLCASSILGDGGYTFGSGTRLTVV.

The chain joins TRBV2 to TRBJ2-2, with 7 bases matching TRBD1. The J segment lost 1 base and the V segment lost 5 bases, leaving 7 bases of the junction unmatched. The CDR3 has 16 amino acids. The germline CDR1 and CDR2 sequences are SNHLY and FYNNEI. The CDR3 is CASSRQGVENTGELFF. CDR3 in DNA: TGTGCCAGCAGTCGACAGGGAGTGGAGAACACCGGGGAGCTGTTTTTT. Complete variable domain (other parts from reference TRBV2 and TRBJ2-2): EPEVTQTPSHQVTQMGQEVILRCVPISNHLYFYWYRQILGQKVEFLVSFYNNEISEKSEIFDDQFSVERPDGSNFTLKIRSTKLEDSAMYFCASSRQGVENTGELFFGEGSRLTVL.

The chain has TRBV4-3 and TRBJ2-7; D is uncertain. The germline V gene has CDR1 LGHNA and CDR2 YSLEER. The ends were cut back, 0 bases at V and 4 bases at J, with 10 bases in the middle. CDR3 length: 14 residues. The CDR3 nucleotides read TGCGCCAGCAGCCAAGAGCAGGTATGGTACGAGCAGTACTTC. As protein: CASSQEQVWYEQYF.

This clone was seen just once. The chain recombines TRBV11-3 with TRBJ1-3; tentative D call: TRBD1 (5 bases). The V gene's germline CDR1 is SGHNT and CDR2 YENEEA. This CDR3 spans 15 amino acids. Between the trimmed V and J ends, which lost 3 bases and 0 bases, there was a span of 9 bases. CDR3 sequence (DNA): TGTGCCAGCAGCTTGACGGGGGGCTCTGGAAACACCATATATTTT. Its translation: CASSLTGGSGNTIYF.